Described below is a single T cell receptor (beta chain) sequence and its context. It was with 60 Vbeta and 13 Jbeta primers that the PCR ran. Using immunoSEQ multiplex PCR, the repertoire was profiled, and TCRdb retains in-frame clones only, with some absent. Among 110,000 or so clones listed, 65% to 90% were seen once. This sample is drawn from a study of cytomegalovirus exposure and HLA in healthy donors. Germline lookup yields CDR1 LGHNT and CDR2 FRNRAP. The CDR3 sequence is 16 residues long. V dropped 6 bases and J dropped 2; count of bases not matched to a gene: 11. The sequencing sample was made of PBMCs. The chain links TRBV12-5 to TRBJ2-3; 7 bases align to TRBD2. The sequence came from a woman aged 25 to 39 in good health and CMV-seronegative. CDR3 in amino acids: CASGQPSGIITDTQYF. Written as DNA, the CDR3 is TGTGCTAGTGGCCAACCTAGCGGTATAATCACAGATACGCAGTATTTT.